This is a list of T cell receptor beta chains from one sample in a study of ipilimumab plus nivolumab after autologous stem cell transplantation. Profiled with immunoSEQ multiplex PCR; TCRdb holds only in-frame clones, not every one. The data show more than 15,000 clones, with roughly 80% seen just once and 35% held by the top ten. The sample in question was PBMCs, obtained in a trial of ipilimumab plus nivolumab as post-transplant consolidation. The receptors here all came from a male donor with diffuse large B-cell lymphoma. The CDR3 runs from the conserved cysteine through the conserved F or W. A D gene is named only where the DNA matches it firmly. Only part of the rows carry a size: once, few, many, or a class if the clone is expanded.

CDR3aa: CASSQAGSSTNEKLFF
CDR3nt: TGCGCCAGCAGCCAAGCAGGTAGCTCAACTAATGAAAAACTGTTTTTT
abundance: -
v_gene: TRBV4-1
j_gene: TRBJ1-4
d_gene: -

CDR3aa: CASDAEWLAEAFF
CDR3nt: TGTGCCAGCGACGCTGAGTGGTTGGCTGAAGCTTTCTTT
abundance: few
v_gene: TRBV19
j_gene: TRBJ1-1
d_gene: -

CDR3aa: CASSDDRAREQYF
CDR3nt: TGTGCCAGCAGTGACGACAGGGCGCGCGAGCAGTACTTC
abundance: -
v_gene: TRBV2
j_gene: TRBJ2-7
d_gene: TRBD1

CDR3aa: CASSLAGSGGSQETQYF
CDR3nt: TGCGCCAGCAGCTTGGCCGGTAGCGGGGGGTCACAAGAGACCCAGTACTTC
abundance: -
v_gene: TRBV5-1
j_gene: TRBJ2-5
d_gene: TRBD2

CDR3aa: CASSQFRTGGVRDTQYF
CDR3nt: TGTGCCAGCAGCCAATTCCGGACGGGGGGGGTTAGAGATACGCAGTATTTT
abundance: -
v_gene: TRBV14
j_gene: TRBJ2-3
d_gene: TRBD2

CDR3aa: CASSLDPGSSTGELFF
CDR3nt: TGTGCCAGCAGCTTGGATCCAGGGTCAAGCACCGGGGAGCTGTTTTTT
abundance: once
v_gene: TRBV5-5
j_gene: TRBJ2-2
d_gene: -

CDR3aa: CASNMIGDSEQYF
CDR3nt: TGTGCCAGTAACATGATTGGAGATTCGGAGCAGTACTTC
abundance: -
v_gene: TRBV19
j_gene: TRBJ2-7
d_gene: -

CDR3aa: CASSETWATEAFF
CDR3nt: TGTGCCAGCAGCGAGACCTGGGCGACTGAAGCTTTCTTT
abundance: -
v_gene: TRBV9
j_gene: TRBJ1-1
d_gene: -

CDR3aa: CASSLRQGGDEKLFF
CDR3nt: TGTGCCAGCAGCCTTAGACAGGGAGGAGATGAAAAACTGTTTTTT
abundance: -
v_gene: TRBV7-9
j_gene: TRBJ1-4
d_gene: TRBD1

CDR3aa: CAWSPGLAGYEQFF
CDR3nt: TGTGCCTGGAGTCCGGGACTAGCGGGTTATGAGCAGTTCTTC
abundance: -
v_gene: TRBV30
j_gene: TRBJ2-1
d_gene: TRBD2

CDR3aa: CASREPMNTEAFF
CDR3nt: TGTGCCAGCAGGGAACCCATGAACACTGAAGCTTTCTTT
abundance: -
v_gene: TRBV6-1
j_gene: TRBJ1-1
d_gene: -

CDR3aa: CASSLEGLRYNEQFF
CDR3nt: TGTGCCAGCAGCTTAGAGGGACTACGATACAATGAGCAGTTCTTC
abundance: -
v_gene: TRBV11-2
j_gene: TRBJ2-1
d_gene: TRBD2

CDR3aa: CAFGGAYEQYF
CDR3nt: TGTGCCTTTGGGGGAGCCTACGAGCAGTACTTC
abundance: -
v_gene: TRBV30
j_gene: TRBJ2-7
d_gene: -

CDR3aa: CASSLWGRETQYF
CDR3nt: TGTGCCAGCAGCTTGTGGGGCCGGGAGACCCAGTACTTC
abundance: -
v_gene: TRBV7-2
j_gene: TRBJ2-5
d_gene: -

CDR3aa: CASSSKGTGDQGYTF
CDR3nt: TGCGCCAGCAGCTCAAAAGGGACAGGGGACCAAGGCTACACCTTC
abundance: -
v_gene: TRBV5-1
j_gene: TRBJ1-2
d_gene: TRBD1

CDR3aa: CASSVEASGRTDTQYF
CDR3nt: TGTGCCAGCAGCGTAGAGGCTAGCGGGAGGACAGATACGCAGTATTTT
abundance: few
v_gene: TRBV9
j_gene: TRBJ2-3
d_gene: TRBD2

CDR3aa: CASRGDPHGRNYGYTF
CDR3nt: TGCGCCAGCCGTGGGGACCCACATGGGAGGAACTATGGCTACACCTTC
abundance: -
v_gene: TRBV10-2
j_gene: TRBJ1-2
d_gene: -

CDR3aa: CASSSSRGGFFEKLFF
CDR3nt: TGTGCCAGCAGCTCCTCGCGAGGGGGGTTTTTCGAAAAACTGTTTTTT
abundance: -
v_gene: TRBV7-6
j_gene: TRBJ1-4
d_gene: -

CDR3aa: CASSLEVSWDREGYEQYF
CDR3nt: TGTGCCAGCAGCTTAGAGGTTTCGTGGGACAGGGAGGGCTACGAGCAGTACTTC
abundance: -
v_gene: TRBV7-8
j_gene: TRBJ2-7
d_gene: TRBD1

CDR3aa: CASSSLADTAKNIQYF
CDR3nt: TGTGCCAGCAGCTCACTAGCGGATACAGCCAAAAACATTCAGTACTTC
abundance: -
v_gene: TRBV14
j_gene: TRBJ2-4
d_gene: TRBD2